This T cell receptor beta chain was recovered during a study of pediatric ulcerative colitis. General study results and limits: A couple of rectal clonotypes were found only in ulcerative colitis patients, all of them.

During colonoscopy, one to two rectal pinch biopsies were collected. Concerning this clone itself: Its specificity is not known.

Sequenced by immunoSEQ multiplex PCR; TCRdb stores in-frame clones only, minus some. The table records 30,000 or so clones, about 81% of them present only once. The sequence was obtained from a boy aged 5 to 17 with mild ulcerative colitis. Sequencing input: gut tissue.

CDR3 sequence (DNA): TGTGCCAGCAGGCGGGAAATGGGCACAGATACGCAGTATTTT. As protein: CASRREMGTDTQYF. The chain has TRBV2 and TRBJ2-3; D possibly corresponds to TRBD2 (6 bases). V was cut by 6 bases and J by 1 base, with 11 bases left in between. CDR3 size: 14 residues. Germline V gene sequence: CDR1 SNHLY, CDR2 FYNNEI.